The clone carrying this TCR beta chain was recorded once. The antigen is undetermined. The sample holds other DNA sequences that translate to the same CDR3. This record belongs to a study of shared clonotypes between healthy human individuals. Study-wide results and limits: Sharing across a few donors was seen in 5% to 5.5% of naive CD4 clonotypes. Against clonotypes common to all four donors, non-shared ones had lower generation probabilities.

Donors were healthy HIV-negative adults without recent acute infections or vaccinations. Each donor was a Caucasian adult residing in Nashville, Tennessee. With V trimmed by 5 bases and J by 3 bases, 4 bases remained unmatched. This CDR3 is built from 13 residues. Germline V gene sequence: CDR1 MNHEY, CDR2 SMNVEV (reference sequence). Clones were sequenced by immunoSEQ multiplex PCR, and TCRdb holds only the in-frame ones, with some missing. The repertoire holds 980,000 or so clones, with approximately 76% as singletons. The chain uses TRBV27 and TRBJ2-7; 7 nucleotides agree with TRBD1. The specimen was memory CD4+ T cells sorted from blood. Stated subset: CD45RA-negative fraction. The clonotype comes from a man between 18 and 29 years old in good health. CDR3: CASSRRQGYEQYF. The CDR3 DNA sequence: TGTGCCAGCAGTAGAAGACAGGGCTACGAGCAGTACTTC.